The 4 T cell receptor beta chains reported below all come from one sample, sequenced in a study of early T cells in non-severe SARS-CoV-2 infection. TCRdb re-called the 5' RACE reads through MiXCR, storing one row per CDR3 protein. The sample lists roughly 100,000 distinct CDR3 sequences; around 12% were seen once. The source material was whole blood. Receptors were obtained from an adult who was a healthcare worker with PCR-confirmed SARS-CoV-2 infection or an uninfected control (not recorded which).

The sample holds a few counts of this clonotype. The V gene is TRBV19, the J gene TRBJ2-1; 8 bases fit TRBD2. CDR1 LNHDA and CDR2 SQIVND come from the germline V gene (reference sequence). The CDR3 loop spans 16 amino acids. V dropped 4 bases and J dropped 6; count of bases not matched to a gene: 11. CDR3 residues: CASSSHQAGAFNEQFF. The DNA for the CDR3 is TGTGCCAGTAGTAGCCACCAAGCGGGAGCATTCAATGAGCAGTTCTTC.

This clonotype showed up just once. This sequence joins TRBV7-2 and TRBJ2-2; D call uncertain. Deletions cut 1 base from V and 5 bases from J, with 11 bases between. Germline CDR1 is SGHTA and CDR2 is FQGNSA. This CDR3 spans 15 amino acids. The CDR3 DNA is TGTGCCAGCAGCTTAGTCGCCGAGGAAACCGGGGAGCTGTTTTTT. Protein sequence: CASSLVAEETGELFF.

As to this clonotype: This may stem from a read error, because a much larger clone lies one nucleotide away. Here the CDR3 omits its conserved ending phenylalanine or tryptophan, so a read error is the likely source. The V and J genes are TRBV28 and TRBJ2-3, with D hard to call. The V end was cut by 8 bases, the J end by 0 bases, with 6 bases between. The CDR3 totals 12 residues. Per germline, CDR1 MDHEN and CDR2 SYDVKM. The CDR3 DNA reads TGTGCCAGCGGCACGAGCACAGATACGCAGTATTCT. This codes for CASGTSTDTQYS.

This chain connects TRBV5-1 to TRBJ2-7; 8 bases align to TRBD1. J gave up 5 bases and V 1 base, and 5 bases lay outside the gene matches. The CDR3 totals 14 residues. Germline V gene sequence: CDR1 SGHRS, CDR2 YFSETQ. The CDR3 region is CASSLRTGSHEQYF. The CDR3 coding sequence is TGCGCCAGCAGCTTGAGGACAGGGTCCCACGAGCAGTACTTC. Looking up the rest from reference TRBV5-1 and TRBJ2-7 gives the full variable domain: KAGVTQTPRYLIKTRGQQVTLSCSPISGHRSVSWYQQTPGQGLQFLFEYFSETQRNKGNFPGRFSGRQFSNSRSEMNVSTLELGDSALYLCASSLRTGSHEQYFGPGTRLTVT.